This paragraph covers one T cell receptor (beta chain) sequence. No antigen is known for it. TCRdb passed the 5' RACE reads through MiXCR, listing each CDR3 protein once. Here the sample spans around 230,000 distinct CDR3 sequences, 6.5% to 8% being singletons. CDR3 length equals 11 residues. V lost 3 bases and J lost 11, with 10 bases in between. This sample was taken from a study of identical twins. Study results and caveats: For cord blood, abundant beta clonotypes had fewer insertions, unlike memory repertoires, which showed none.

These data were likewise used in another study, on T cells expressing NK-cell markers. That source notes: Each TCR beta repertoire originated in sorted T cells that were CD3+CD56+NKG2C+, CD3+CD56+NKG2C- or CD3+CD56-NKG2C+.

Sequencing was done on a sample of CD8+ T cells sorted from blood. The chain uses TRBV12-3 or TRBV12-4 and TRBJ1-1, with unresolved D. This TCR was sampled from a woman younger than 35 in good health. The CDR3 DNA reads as TGTGCCAGCAGTTTGGATTGGCGGGCTTTCTTT. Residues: CASSLDWRAFF.